Below are 28 T cell receptor beta chains sequenced from a single sample in a study of T cell responses to AZD1222 COVID-19 vaccine. Method: immunoSEQ multiplex PCR; TCRdb's copy keeps in-frame clones and lacks some. In the table there are 100,000 to 130,000 clones, approximately 88% of which are singletons. Here the sequenced sample was peripheral blood, taken on day 0 of AZD1222 vaccination. These receptors came from an adult in good health.

CDR3: CATSVAGPISDTQYF. The CDR3 DNA reads TGTGCCACCAGTGTAGCAGGTCCGATATCAGATACGCAGTATTTT. The gene calls are TRBV24-1 and TRBJ2-3; D not resolved. The CDR3 contains 15 residues. Trimming took 5 bases from V and 4 from J, leaving 15 bases between them. Per the germline V gene, CDR1 is KGHDR and CDR2 is SFDVKD.

The J gene is TRBJ1-2, the V gene TRBV12-5, with 8 bases that match TRBD1. CDR1 is LGHNT, CDR2 FRNRAP, per germline. This CDR3 has 16 residues. Trimming at V came to 1 base and at J to 5 bases, leaving 9 bases not matched to a gene. The CDR3 loop is CASGLGTAGGRYGYTF. DNA for the CDR3: TGTGCTAGTGGTTTGGGGACGGCAGGGGGCCGTTATGGCTACACCTTC.

This sequence joins TRBV3-1 (or the pseudogene TRBV3-2) and TRBJ2-1; 7 bases line up with TRBD2. V shed 4 bases, J shed 4 bases, and the junction held 13 bases outside the gene matches. Germline loops: CDR1 LGHDT, CDR2 YNNKEL (reference sequence). The CDR3 runs to 17 residues. In DNA form, the CDR3 reads TGTGCCAGCAGCCCAGCGGGAAAGGCGGGGCCTTACAATGAGCAGTTCTTC. Residues: CASSPAGKAGPYNEQFF.

The chain carries TRBV27 and TRBJ2-3, with 10 bases identical to TRBD2. From germline, CDR1 is MNHEY and CDR2 SMNVEV (reference sequence). The CDR3 length is 14 residues. V lost 4 bases, J lost 8 bases, and 6 bases stayed unmatched. The CDR3 DNA sequence: TGTGCCAGCAGTTCTAGCGGGAGTCCGGGTACGCAGTATTTT. This encodes CASSSSGSPGTQYF.

V and J are TRBV5-4 and TRBJ2-1, with 10 bases that match TRBD2. The junction had 4 bases not matched to a gene; V was cut back by 3 bases and J by 4 bases. The CDR3 sequence is 15 residues long. The germline CDR1 and CDR2 sequences are SGHNT and YYREEE (reference sequence). CDR3 in DNA: TGTGCCAGCAGCTGGCGGACTAGCGGTTACAATGAGCAGTTCTTC. Protein product: CASSWRTSGYNEQFF.

V is TRBV5-8 and J is TRBJ1-1; tentative D call: TRBD1 (5 bases). Germline CDR1 reads SGHTS; CDR2 reads YDEGEE. The V gene lost 2 bases and the J gene lost 0 bases, with 14 bases spanning the gap. This CDR3 has 16 residues. The CDR3 protein is CASSFEQGSLNTEAFF. The CDR3 DNA is TGTGCCAGCAGCTTTGAGCAGGGAAGCTTGAACACTGAAGCTTTCTTT.

The chain is built from TRBV19 and TRBJ2-4, with D maybe TRBD1 (6 bases). Trimming stripped 6 bases from V and 6 bases from J, with 12 bases between. Germline V gene lookup returns CDR1 LNHDA and CDR2 SQIVND (reference sequence). CDR3 length: 13 residues. CDR3 DNA sequence: TGTGCCAGTAGAGAAGGACAGAGAAACATTCAGTACTTC. This translates into CASREGQRNIQYF.

The chain couples TRBV4-3 to TRBJ2-1; 12 bases are a match to TRBD2. The V gene's germline CDR1 is LGHNA and CDR2 YSLEER. The CDR3 loop spans 16 amino acids. The trim removed 5 bases at V and 7 bases at J, leaving 9 bases unmatched. The CDR3 DNA is TGCGCCAGCAGCGATCTCCCGCTAGCGGGAGGGAATGAGCAGTTCTTC. This gives the protein CASSDLPLAGGNEQFF.

The rearrangement links TRBV6-2 or TRBV6-3 to TRBJ1-2; TRBD1 matches 7 bases. V was clipped by 2 bases and J by 4 bases; unmatched bases: 4. The CDR3 contains 14 residues. The germline V gene encodes CDR1 MNHEY and CDR2 SVGEGT. The CDR3 loop reads CASSYGGTAYGYTF. The CDR3 coding sequence is TGTGCCAGCAGTTACGGAGGGACAGCCTATGGCTACACCTTC.

This clone was counted a single time. The CDR3 DNA sequence: TGTGCCACTATGAAGGGGCGCGAGCAGTACTTC. This encodes CATMKGREQYF. V usage is TRBV10-3 and J usage is TRBJ2-7; TRBD1 might be the D (5 bases). CDR3 size: 11 residues. Germline V lookup: CDR1 ENHRY, CDR2 SYGVKD. V was clipped by 10 bases and J by 6 bases, with 13 bases between them.

The chain couples TRBV19 to TRBJ1-5; 11 bases are shared with TRBD1. V lost 1 base, J lost 7 bases, and 6 bases stayed unmatched. CDR3 size: 16 residues. Per germline, CDR1 LNHDA and CDR2 SQIVND (reference sequence). CDR3 sequence (DNA): TGTGCCAGTAGTATAGGGGGGACAGGGGGTTGGCAGCCCCAGCATTTT. It codes for CASSIGGTGGWQPQHF.

The J gene is TRBJ2-1, the V gene TRBV6-5; 7 positions agree with TRBD2. Germline V gives CDR1 MNHEY, CDR2 SVGAGI. This CDR3 contains 16 residues. V shed 2 bases and J 1 base; nucleotides not matched to a gene: 5. The CDR3 DNA is TGTGCCAGCAGTTACAGTGCTAGCGGATCCTACAATGAGCAGTTCTTC. Amino acid sequence: CASSYSASGSYNEQFF.

This chain links TRBV3-1 (or the pseudogene TRBV3-2) with TRBJ1-2; 7 bases line up with TRBD1. Per germline, CDR1 LGHDT and CDR2 YNNKEL (reference sequence). This CDR3 region has 15 residues. Trimming at V came to 1 base and at J to 2 bases, leaving 4 bases not matched to a gene. This chain's CDR3 is CASSQVGRGNYGYTF. The DNA of the CDR3 is TGTGCCAGCAGCCAAGTTGGCAGGGGGAACTATGGCTACACCTTC.

This clone has a single count. The genes are TRBV19 and TRBJ1-4; 9 bases agree with TRBD1. This CDR3 has 14 residues. Germline V lookup: CDR1 LNHDA, CDR2 SQIVND (reference sequence). The ends lost 5 bases at V and 7 bases at J; junction bases unmatched: 5. The CDR3: CASSPGQGFEKLFF. CDR3 sequence (DNA): TGTGCCAGTAGTCCGGGACAGGGATTTGAAAAACTGTTTTTT.

This clone appeared once. For the CDR3, the DNA is TGCGCCAGCAGCCAAGTTTATCCAGGGGCCGCTTATGGCTACACCTTC. Its protein product is CASSQVYPGAAYGYTF. V usage is TRBV4-1 and J usage is TRBJ1-2; possible D gene TRBD1, 6 bases. In germline, CDR1 is MGHRA, CDR2 YSYEKL. The ends were cut back, 1 base at V and 5 bases at J, with 17 bases in the middle. This CDR3 comprises 16 residues.

This chain links TRBV5-1 with TRBJ2-7; perhaps D is TRBD1 or TRBD2 (5 bases each). V was pared by 2 bases and J by 4 bases, with 19 bases between. Germline-derived CDR1 and CDR2 are SGHRS and YFSETQ. CDR3 length: 16 amino acids. This chain's CDR3 is CASSFAGAEISYEQYF. DNA for the CDR3: TGCGCCAGCAGCTTTGCCGGGGCGGAGATTTCTTACGAGCAGTACTTC.

The chain carries TRBV6-5 and TRBJ2-7, with unresolved D. From germline, CDR1 is MNHEY and CDR2 SVGAGI. The CDR3 sequence is 11 residues long. The V gene lost 7 bases and the J gene lost 5 bases, with 9 bases spanning the gap. This CDR3 is CASTHGNEQYF. Written as DNA, the CDR3 is TGTGCCAGCACGCACGGAAACGAGCAGTACTTC.

V gene TRBV19 combines with J gene TRBJ1-4; D unresolved. The CDR3 runs 14 residues. Per germline, CDR1 LNHDA and CDR2 SQIVND (reference sequence). Trimming cost V 11 bases and J 7 bases, with 20 bases left between them. The CDR3 sequence is CAARGSGVGEKLFF. DNA of the CDR3: TGTGCCGCCCGAGGTTCCGGGGTGGGTGAAAAACTGTTTTTT. Complete variable domain (other parts from reference TRBV19 and TRBJ1-4): DGGITQSPKYLFRKEGQNVTLSCEQNLNHDAMYWYRQDPGQGLRLIYYSQIVNDFQKGDIAEGYSVSREKKESFPLTVTSAQKNPTAFYLCAARGSGVGEKLFFGSGTQLSVL.

J is TRBJ1-5 and V is TRBV28, with no clear D. The CDR3 is 13 residues long. The V end lost 4 bases, the J end lost 3 bases, and 7 bases lay between the germline ends. Germline CDR1 is MDHEN and CDR2 is SYDVKM. Written as DNA, the CDR3 is TGTGCCAGCAGTTGGGCCACCAATCAGCCCCAGCATTTT. Translating gives CASSWATNQPQHF.

The table lists this clone with a count of one. V gene TRBV11-3 combines with J gene TRBJ2-1; D is ambiguous. V lost 2 bases to trimming and J lost 8 bases, with 4 bases between them. CDR1 is SGHNT, CDR2 YENEEA, per germline. The CDR3 extends over 11 amino acids. CDR3 in DNA: TGTGCCAGCAGCTTAAGGGATGAGCAGTTCTTC. Its protein product is CASSLRDEQFF. Full variable domain (remainder filled in from reference TRBV11-3 and TRBJ2-1): EAGVVQSPRYKIIEKKQPVAFWCNPISGHNTLYWYLQNLGQGPELLIRYENEEAVDDSQLPKDRFSAERLKGVDSTLKIQPAELGDSAVYLCASSLRDEQFFGPGTRLTVL.

The chain joins TRBV18 to TRBJ1-3; a possible D gene is TRBD1 (5 bases). CDR3 size: 16 residues. V lost 3 bases, J lost 1 base, and 13 bases lay in between. Germline assignment: CDR1 KGHSH and CDR2 LQKENI. The DNA for the CDR3 is TGTGCCAGCTCACCCCGAGACGGGGGATCTGGAAACACCATATATTTT. Translating gives CASSPRDGGSGNTIYF.

The chain has TRBV28 and TRBJ1-5; the D is unclear. Germline CDR1 and CDR2: MDHEN and SYDVKM. The ends were cut back, 2 bases at V and 7 bases at J, with 9 bases in the middle. The CDR3 has 13 amino acids. For the CDR3, the DNA is TGTGCCAGCAGTTTAGGGGTCGGGCAGCCCCAGCATTTT. This gives the protein CASSLGVGQPQHF. The variable domain in full, with the rest retrieved from reference TRBV28 and TRBJ1-5, is DVKVTQSSRYLVKRTGEKVFLECVQDMDHENMFWYRQDPGLGLRLIYFSYDVKMKEKGDIPEGYSVSREKKERFSLILESASTNQTSMYLCASSLGVGQPQHFGDGTRLSIL.

V is TRBV27 and J is TRBJ2-5; no definite D call. Germline values: CDR1 MNHEY, CDR2 SMNVEV (reference sequence). V lost 3 bases and J 1 base, leaving 6 bases between the germline ends. The CDR3 is 13 residues long. The CDR3 bases are TGTGCCAGCAGTTTCAGCTCCCAAGAGACCCAGTACTTC. Protein: CASSFSSQETQYF.

V is TRBV30 and J is TRBJ1-2; D is uncertain. V lost 0 bases and J lost 0, with 5 bases in between. Per germline, CDR1 GTSNPN and CDR2 SVGIG (reference sequence). The CDR3 has 13 residues. The CDR3 DNA sequence: TGTGCCTGGAGTGTCAGTCCTAACTATGGCTACACCTTC. It codes for CAWSVSPNYGYTF. The complete variable domain, with remaining parts taken from reference TRBV30 and TRBJ1-2, reads SQTIHQWPATLVQPVGSPLSLECTVEGTSNPNLYWYRQAAGRGLQLLFYSVGIGQISSEVPQNLSASRPQDRQFILSSKKLLLSDSGFYLCAWSVSPNYGYTFGSGTRLTVV.

The V call is TRBV5-1, the J call TRBJ2-3; 12 positions agree with TRBD2. Per the germline V gene, CDR1 is SGHRS and CDR2 is YFSETQ. CDR3 size: 14 residues. Unmatched junction bases numbered 5, after V lost 7 bases and J lost 5 bases. The CDR3: CASLAGGPGDTQYF. CDR3 bases: TGCGCCAGCCTAGCGGGAGGGCCGGGAGATACGCAGTATTTT.

The J gene is TRBJ1-1, the V gene TRBV11-1, with D unresolved. Germline loops: CDR1 SGHAT, CDR2 FQDESV (reference sequence). V shed 1 base and J shed 6 bases, with 18 bases lying between them. The CDR3 contains 16 residues. The CDR3, as DNA: TGTGCCAGCAGCTTAGTCTTTCCGGGCAGCGGAGCTGAAGCTTTCTTT. Translated, it gives CASSLVFPGSGAEAFF.

This chain connects TRBV28 to TRBJ1-1; D ambiguous. The CDR3 totals 14 residues. Looked up from germline, CDR1 is MDHEN and CDR2 is SYDVKM. The V end lost 6 bases, the J end lost 4 bases, and 15 bases lay between the germline ends. The CDR3 sequence: CASRSWERFTEAFF. CDR3 DNA: TGTGCCAGCAGGTCCTGGGAACGGTTCACTGAAGCTTTCTTT. Based on the CDR3 plus reference TRBV28 and TRBJ1-1, the full variable domain is DVKVTQSSRYLVKRTGEKVFLECVQDMDHENMFWYRQDPGLGLRLIYFSYDVKMKEKGDIPEGYSVSREKKERFSLILESASTNQTSMYLCASRSWERFTEAFFGQGTRLTVV.

This CDR3 is CAGSSIAGGNEQFF. Here the CDR3 DNA reads TGTGCCGGCTCTTCTATAGCGGGAGGCAATGAGCAGTTCTTC. This chain connects TRBV28 to TRBJ2-1; 10 bases map to TRBD2. The CDR3 consists of 14 residues. The V and J ends lost 11 bases and 6 bases, in that order; junction bases with no gene match: 10. The germline CDR1 and CDR2 sequences are MDHEN and SYDVKM.